This T cell receptor beta chain is drawn from a study of blood T cell repertoires in COVID-19. Overall study context: Sites in the United States, Italy and Spain provided acute and convalescent COVID-19 samples.

Original handling: Estimation of nucleated cell counts relied on the amplification of reference gene primers. Assay used: immunoSEQ multiplex PCR; TCRdb lists only in-frame clones, some missing. V and J calls and clone size are given by that table; D and trimming were obtained from the DNA. The sample shows fewer than 80,000 clones, roughly 90% of them seen only once. Germline V gene data show CDR1 as MGHDK and CDR2 as SYGVNS. The CDR3 spans 14 residues. The V and J ends lost 2 bases and 4 bases, in that order; junction bases with no gene match: 4. V gene TRBV25-1 combines with J gene TRBJ1-2; 7 bases match TRBD1. The receptor's source is a human donor in a cohort sampled during active COVID-19. The sample comprised peripheral blood. Here the CDR3 DNA reads TGTGCCAGCAGTGAAGATGGGACAGCCTATGGCTACACCTTC. Residues: CASSEDGTAYGYTF.